Reported below is one T cell receptor (beta chain). This clone has more than one count but fewer than ten. It lacks a known antigen. Base qualities are missing; no much larger clone stands one base away. TCR beta CDR3 regions were sequenced from DNA using the immunoSEQ Assay. The authors' analysis ran thus. T cell density was computed as TCR beta template counts normalized to usable DNA estimated by amplifying housekeeping genes. The preseqR package was used to estimate richness by extrapolating to 400,000 templates for PBMC samples and to 120,000 templates for tissue samples. Clonality was defined as one minus Pielou's evenness. Tissue-enriched TCRs were identified through differential abundance testing performed on productive amino-acid clonotypes, with a minimum total count of 5 and an alpha of 0.1. The Jaccard Index and the Morisita Overlap Index were used to measure how much the repertoires overlapped between compartments. TCR beta CDR3s were clustered by GLIPH together with public tetramer-defined viral CDR3s, and at least three viral sequences plus V-gene enrichment were required for viral motifs. TCRdb obtained this table from immuneACCESS and retained in-frame rearrangements with V and J assigned. These tables miss some clones; where compared with another copy, unresolved V genes account for less than half of the shortfall, and the remainder is unexplained. V and J calls plus clone size are reproduced from that table; the DNA served to infer D and trimming. The sample includes fewer than 3,000 clones, with approximately 40% observed a single time. The ten largest make up more than 12% of the sample.

These data are taken from a study of T cells in localized non-small cell lung cancer (dated by TCRdb to about 2020). Looking at the study overall: The study examined T cell repertoires in roughly 240 patients with early-stage NSCLC and compared tumors with uninvolved tumor-adjacent lungs. Of the NSCLC patients, 129 were male and approximately 100 were female, and the mean age was around 66 years. The cohort comprised around 240 treatment-naïve NSCLC patients with resected, localized lung tumors. Overall study results and their limits: Uninvolved tumor-adjacent lung showed the highest T cell clonality, higher than tumor, which suggests more focused antigenic responses in the uninvolved tumor-adjacent lung. Because multi-region tumor sequencing was not performed, intratumor heterogeneity could not be ruled out. Higher blood T cell density associated with longer overall survival, while higher adjacent-lung clonality associated with shorter survival. Of the top 100 tumor clones, a median of roughly 57 were detected in paired uninvolved adjacent lung; 28 were also among that lung's top 100. Since the design was exploratory, TCR variables were selected using unadjusted p-values with no false-discovery rate correction.

At diagnosis, tumor, uninvolved tumor-adjacent lung and peripheral blood were collected and then preserved as a mix of FFPE and fresh-frozen material. Looking up the germline V gene yields CDR1 SGHVS and CDR2 FQNEAQ. V is shortened by 1 base, J by 1 base, and the region joining them spans 8 bases. Its CDR3 holds 16 amino acids, cysteine through phenylalanine. The kept DNA is CDR3 alone, 48 bases in frame from the first base. Recombination linked TRBV7-8 to TRBJ2-6; the D gene is not confidently resolved. The clonotype comes from a woman aged 40-70 years with stage II squamous cell lung carcinoma. The sequencing here drew on lung tumor tissue, taken before any cancer treatment. The CDR3 reads CASSLVGRSGANVLTF. The nucleotide sequence is TGTGCCAGCAGCTTAGTTGGTAGGTCTGGGGCCAACGTCCTGACTTTC. Reference TRBV7-8 and TRBJ2-6 proteins supply the regions before and after the CDR3; the full variable domain is: GAGVSQSPRYKVAKRGQDVALRCDPISGHVSLFWYQQALGQGPEFLTYFQNEAQLDKSGLPSDRFFAERPEGSVSTLKIQRTQQEDSAVYLCASSLVGRSGANVLTFGAGSRLTVL.